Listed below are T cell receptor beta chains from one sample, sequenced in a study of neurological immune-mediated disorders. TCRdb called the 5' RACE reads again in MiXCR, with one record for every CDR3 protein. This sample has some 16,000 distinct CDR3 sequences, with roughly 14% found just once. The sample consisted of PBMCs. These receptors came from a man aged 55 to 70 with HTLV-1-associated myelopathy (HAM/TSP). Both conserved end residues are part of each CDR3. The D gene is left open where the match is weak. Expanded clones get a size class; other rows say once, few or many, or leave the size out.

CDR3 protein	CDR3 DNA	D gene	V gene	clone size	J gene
CASSLATLRAQYF	TGTGCCAGCAGCTTAGCTACCCTAAGGGCGCAGTATTTT	NA	TRBV7-2	many	TRBJ2-3
CASSKTADGYTF	TGTGCCAGCAGCAAGACAGCCGATGGCTACACCTTC	NA	TRBV5-5	many	TRBJ1-2
CASSLRGGAGELFF	TGTGCCAGCAGCTTAAGGGGCGGGGCCGGGGAGCTGTTTTTT	NA	TRBV7-2	many	TRBJ2-2
CASRLRRGFGILRDRSHNEKLFF	TGTGCCAGCAGATTGAGGAGGGGGTTCGGTATACTCCGGGACAGATCTCACAATGAAAAACTGTTTTTT	TRBD1	TRBV12-3/TRBV12-4	NA	TRBJ1-4
CASSPTGSPRYGYTF	TGTGCCAGCAGCCCGACAGGGAGTCCCCGCTATGGCTACACCTTC	TRBD1	TRBV7-2	many	TRBJ1-2
CASSLDYRGPYEQYF	TGTGCCAGCAGCTTAGATTACAGGGGGCCCTACGAGCAGTACTTC	TRBD1	TRBV11-2	NA	TRBJ2-7
CASSLAPSGQETQYF	TGTGCCAGCAGTTTGGCCCCTAGCGGACAAGAGACCCAGTACTTC	TRBD2	TRBV27	large	TRBJ2-5
CASSQEPRGANTGELFF	TGTGCCAGCAGCCAAGAGCCCCGGGGCGCGAACACCGGGGAGCTGTTTTTT	NA	TRBV4-2	many	TRBJ2-2
CASSFQGYEKLFF	TGTGCCAGCAGTTTCCAGGGATACGAAAAACTGTTTTTT	NA	TRBV6-6	many	TRBJ1-4
CASSTRQSSTNEKLFF	TGTGCCAGCAGCACCCGACAGTCATCAACTAATGAAAAACTGTTTTTT	NA	TRBV7-2	many	TRBJ1-4
CASSYPLSGEIPYNEQFF	TGTGCCAGCAGTTACCCTCTTAGCGGGGAGATACCCTACAATGAGCAGTTCTTC	TRBD2	TRBV6-5	many	TRBJ2-1
CASSPTSGGPNTGELFF	TGTGCCAGCAGCCCGACTAGCGGGGGACCGAACACCGGGGAGCTGTTTTTT	TRBD2	TRBV12-3/TRBV12-4	many	TRBJ2-2
CASSYSVFSGYTF	TGTGCCAGCAGCTACTCGGTATTTAGTGGCTACACCTTC	NA	TRBV6-6	many	TRBJ1-2
CASSQVGGGPSGSTDTQYF	TGTGCCAGCAGCCAAGTGGGCGGGGGGCCTTCGGGTAGCACAGATACGCAGTATTTT	TRBD2	TRBV3-1	many	TRBJ2-3
CSAPATMDTEAFF	TGCAGTGCTCCGGCCACAATGGACACTGAAGCTTTCTTT	NA	TRBV20-1	many	TRBJ1-1
CACPGTGHIGAFF	TGTGCCTGCCCCGGGACGGGACATATCGGAGCTTTCTTT	NA	TRBV30	many	TRBJ1-1
CAAQKDRANTEAFF	TGTGCCGCGCAAAAGGACAGGGCGAACACTGAAGCTTTCTTT	TRBD1	TRBV10-3	many	TRBJ1-1
CASSPGDKGSEAFF	TGCGCCAGCAGCCCCGGGGACAAGGGATCTGAAGCTTTCTTT	NA	TRBV5-1	NA	TRBJ1-1
CSARAGRTGELFF	TGCAGTGCTAGGGCCGGGAGGACCGGGGAGCTGTTTTTT	TRBD2	TRBV20-1	NA	TRBJ2-2
CASSPLPGHMNTEAFF	TGCGCCAGCAGCCCCCTTCCGGGACACATGAACACTGAAGCTTTCTTT	NA	TRBV4-1	many	TRBJ1-1
CASSLVAGSLNTEAFF	TGCGCCAGCAGCTTGGTGGCAGGCTCGCTTAACACTGAAGCTTTCTTT	NA	TRBV5-1	once	TRBJ1-1
CAISGDGVNQPQHF	TGTGCCATCAGTGGGGACGGAGTCAATCAGCCCCAGCATTTT	NA	TRBV10-3	NA	TRBJ1-5
CASSYLAYYEQYF	TGTGCCAGCAGTTATTTGGCTTACTACGAGCAGTACTTC	NA	TRBV6-5	many	TRBJ2-7
CASSRGSGGFNEQFF	TGTGCCAGCAGTAGGGGTAGCGGGGGGTTCAATGAGCAGTTCTTC	TRBD2	TRBV28	many	TRBJ2-1
CASIPDREETQYF	TGTGCCAGCATTCCGGACAGAGAAGAGACCCAGTACTTC	NA	TRBV6-1	many	TRBJ2-5
CASSQDRGQGDSGANVLTF	TGTGCCAGCAGCCAAGATCGTGGTCAGGGCGACTCTGGGGCCAACGTCCTGACTTTC	NA	TRBV3-1	many	TRBJ2-6
CSVESRRPYEQYF	TGCAGCGTTGAATCCCGGCGGCCCTACGAGCAGTACTTC	NA	TRBV29-1	NA	TRBJ2-7
CASSDDLMVGGTGHYEQYF	TGTGCCAGCAGTGATGATTTAATGGTCGGAGGGACAGGGCACTACGAGCAGTACTTC	TRBD1	TRBV2	NA	TRBJ2-7
CSVERGALETQYF	TGCAGCGTTGAAAGGGGGGCCCTGGAGACCCAGTACTTC	NA	TRBV29-1	many	TRBJ2-5